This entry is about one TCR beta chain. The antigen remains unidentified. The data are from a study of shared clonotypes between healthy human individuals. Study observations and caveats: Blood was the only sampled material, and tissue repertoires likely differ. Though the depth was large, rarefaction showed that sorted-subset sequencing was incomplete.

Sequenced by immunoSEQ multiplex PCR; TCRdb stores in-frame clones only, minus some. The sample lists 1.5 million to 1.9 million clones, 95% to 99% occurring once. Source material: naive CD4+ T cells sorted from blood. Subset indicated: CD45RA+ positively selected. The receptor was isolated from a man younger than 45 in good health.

The CDR3 bases are TGCGCCAGCAGCTTTGGGTACGCCGAAGCCCTTGCTAACTATGGCTACACCTTC. It translates to CASSFGYAEALANYGYTF. This chain links TRBV5-1 with TRBJ1-2, with no clear D. Trimming stripped 2 bases from V and 0 bases from J, with 20 bases between. Germline CDR1 reads SGHRS; CDR2 reads YFSETQ. The CDR3 is 18 residues long.